The present T cell receptor (beta chain) was sequenced within a study of tumor-infiltrating lymphocytes in primary liver carcinoma. Study-wide context: Through surgical resection, the patients' primary liver carcinoma was treated.

General study findings and limits: Tumor region pairs outstripped tumor-adjacent and tumor-blood pairs in overlap. Unsorted bulk sampling ruled out any CD4+ versus CD8+ repertoire comparison. Tumors had a top-250-clone fraction that was significantly higher than blood (p = 0.039).

Germline DNA was also extracted, while the blood RNA originated from unsorted whole blood. This clonotype was picked up many times. No antigen is known for it. Starting from roughly 0.5 ug of total RNA, TCR beta cDNA was produced with a primer in the constant region. Libraries covering TCR beta were generated through three nested multiplex PCR rounds (using a slightly modified ARM-PCR). It was with TRBV1-TRBV30 forward primers and a C-beta reverse primer that the first two PCR rounds were run, at approximately 9 cycles each. MiXCR was run by TCRdb on the multiplex PCR reads, yielding one entry per CDR3 protein. This table has about 320,000 distinct CDR3 sequences, more than 55% appearing once. Between the trimmed V and J ends, which lost 2 bases and 3 bases, there was a span of 16 bases. The germline CDR1 and CDR2 sequences are MNHNS and SASEGT. The CDR3 consists of 16 residues.

The chain is built from TRBV6-1 and TRBJ1-1; D unclear. This clonotype originated in a woman under 40 with primary liver carcinoma and hepatitis B virus infection. Input material: peripheral blood. CDR3 amino acids: CASSERAARRYTEAFF. The CDR3 DNA reads as TGTGCCAGCAGTGAAAGGGCGGCCAGACGGTACACTGAAGCTTTCTTT.